A selection of T cell receptor beta chains follows, all from one sample in a study of cytomegalovirus exposure and HLA in healthy donors. Sequenced by immunoSEQ multiplex PCR; TCRdb stores in-frame clones only, minus some. This table has around 120,000 clones, more than 60% appearing once. Source material: PBMCs. The receptor set was obtained from a woman aged 40-49 years in good health and CMV-seronegative. Each CDR3 is given with its conserved first and last residue. The D gene is left open where the match is weak. Clone size, where shown, is once, few, many, or a class for clones that have expanded.

>TRBD1|TRBJ1-5|few|TRBV6-1
CASSLYRGQPQHF
TGTGCCAGCAGTTTGTACAGGGGGCAGCCCCAGCATTTT
>-|TRBJ1-5|-|TRBV6-5
CASSEGQGDQPQHF
TGTGCCAGCAGTGAAGGGCAGGGCGATCAGCCCCAGCATTTT
>TRBD1|TRBJ2-7|-|TRBV29-1
CSVTTGGRDYEQYF
TGCAGCGTTACGACAGGGGGCCGGGACTACGAGCAGTACTTC
>-|TRBJ1-4|-|TRBV2
CASSEATGTNEKLFF
TGTGCCAGCAGTGAAGCCACAGGGACTAATGAAAAACTGTTTTTT
>TRBD1|TRBJ1-1|-|TRBV18
CASSSGQGGDTEAFF
TGTGCCAGCTCATCGGGACAGGGTGGTGACACTGAAGCTTTCTTT
>-|TRBJ1-1|few|TRBV7-2
CASSPPTMNTEAFF
TGTGCCAGCAGCCCTCCGACAATGAACACTGAAGCTTTCTTT
>TRBD1|TRBJ1-1|-|TRBV27
CASSLSGDRGRTFF
TGTGCCAGCAGTTTATCGGGGGACAGGGGGAGAACTTTCTTT
>-|TRBJ2-7|-|TRBV27
CASSLSADSGSYEQYF
TGTGCCAGCAGTTTATCGGCGGACAGCGGCTCCTACGAGCAGTACTTC
>-|TRBJ1-1|-|TRBV29-1
CSVERLDLEAFF
TGCAGCGTTGAACGGCTAGACCTTGAAGCTTTCTTT
>-|TRBJ2-7|few|TRBV30
CAWTGLDSYEQYF
TGTGCCTGGACAGGACTGGACTCCTACGAGCAGTACTTC
>-|TRBJ2-2|-|TRBV7-8
CASSLVGQLRTGELFF
TGTGCCAGCAGCTTAGTAGGACAGCTGCGCACCGGGGAGCTGTTTTTT
>-|TRBJ1-1|-|TRBV5-4
CASSLVAGNTEAFF
TGTGCCAGCAGCTTAGTGGCGGGGAACACTGAAGCTTTCTTT
>-|TRBJ1-3|once|TRBV30
CAWSTGFRNTIYF
TGTGCCTGGAGTACAGGGTTTCGGAACACCATATATTTT
>-|TRBJ1-4|-|TRBV7-2
CASSLVAGRNEKLFF
TGTGCCAGCAGCTTAGTGGCAGGAAGGAATGAAAAACTGTTTTTT
>-|TRBJ2-5|-|TRBV2
CASGLGVVGETQYF
TGTGCCAGCGGCTTAGGGGTAGTAGGGGAGACCCAGTACTTC
>-|TRBJ1-4|-|TRBV5-1
CASSYGDSFGEKLFF
TGCGCCAGCAGCTACGGGGACTCCTTTGGGGAAAAACTGTTTTTT
>-|TRBJ2-1|-|TRBV5-4
CASSLGGSDYNEQFF
TGTGCCAGCAGCTTGGGGGGTAGCGACTACAATGAGCAGTTCTTC
>-|TRBJ1-1|-|TRBV28
CASRPQVVNTEAFF
TGTGCCAGCAGACCACAGGTAGTGAACACTGAAGCTTTCTTT
>TRBD2|TRBJ2-1|-|TRBV10-3
CAISVTSGNEQFF
TGTGCCATCAGTGTTACTAGCGGGAATGAGCAGTTCTTC
>TRBD2|TRBJ2-1|-|TRBV7-2
CASSSRGSGGAANEQFF
TGTGCCAGCAGCTCACGAGGGAGCGGGGGGGCCGCGAATGAGCAGTTCTTC
>-|TRBJ2-1|-|TRBV7-6
CASSLGREFDEQFF
TGTGCCAGCAGCTTGGGCAGGGAATTCGATGAGCAGTTCTTC
>TRBD1|TRBJ1-4|-|TRBV7-8
CASSLTRDSPTNEKLFF
TGTGCCAGCAGCTTAACCAGGGACAGCCCAACTAATGAAAAACTGTTTTTT
>-|TRBJ1-5|-|TRBV6-1
CASSDSEDRPQPQHF
TGTGCCAGCAGTGATTCGGAGGATCGGCCTCAGCCCCAGCATTTT
>-|TRBJ1-5|-|TRBV12-5
CASAQLLTPLQTTGEENSNQPQHF
TGTGCTAGTGCTCAACTCCTTACCCCGTTGCAGACGACAGGTGAAGAAAATAGCAATCAGCCCCAGCATTTT
>-|TRBJ2-3|-|TRBV29-1
CSVEGGSTDTQYF
TGCAGCGTTGAGGGAGGCAGCACAGATACGCAGTATTTT
>TRBD1|TRBJ2-7|-|TRBV9
CASSPHRDREGEQYF
TGTGCCAGCAGCCCCCACCGGGACAGAGAGGGTGAGCAGTACTTC
>-|TRBJ2-3|-|TRBV5-1
CASSLDPQADTQYF
TGCGCCAGCAGCTTGGACCCACAGGCAGATACGCAGTATTTT
>TRBD2|TRBJ2-5|few|TRBV29-1
CSVAGLAGVHQETQYF
TGCAGCGTTGCGGGACTAGCGGGGGTACACCAAGAGACCCAGTACTTC
>TRBD1|TRBJ2-7|once|TRBV7-8
CASSKWTGNYEQYF
TGTGCCAGCAGCAAATGGACAGGGAACTACGAGCAGTACTTC
>-|TRBJ2-7|-|TRBV28
CASRKTASYEQYF
TGTGCCAGCAGAAAGACTGCTTCCTACGAGCAGTACTTC
>-|TRBJ1-2|-|TRBV19
CASSTSGRASINYGYTF
TGTGCCAGTAGTACGAGCGGGCGGGCATCGATTAACTATGGCTACACCTTC
>TRBD2|TRBJ2-7|-|TRBV7-3
CASSPSGTAYEQYF
TGTGCCAGCAGTCCTAGCGGGACAGCCTACGAGCAGTACTTC
>TRBD2|TRBJ2-5|-|TRBV11-1
CASSLSAGGPSGETQYF
TGTGCCAGCAGCTTAAGCGCGGGAGGGCCCTCGGGGGAGACCCAGTACTTC
>-|TRBJ1-4|few|TRBV7-6
CASSLAQGGDEKLFF
TGTGCCAGCAGCTTAGCGCAGGGTGGGGATGAAAAACTGTTTTTT
>TRBD1|TRBJ1-1|-|TRBV11-2
CASSPRTGSNTEAFF
TGTGCCAGCAGCCCACGGACAGGGTCGAACACTGAAGCTTTCTTT
>-|TRBJ2-3|once|TRBV5-4
CASSSTWPEADTQYF
TGTGCCAGCAGCTCCACTTGGCCGGAGGCAGATACGCAGTATTTT
>TRBD2|TRBJ2-1|once|TRBV11-2
CASSQAGLANEQFF
TGTGCCAGCAGCCAAGCGGGACTAGCCAATGAGCAGTTCTTC
>-|TRBJ2-3|-|TRBV18
CASSPRSTPTDTQYF
TGTGCCAGCTCACCACGGTCTACCCCAACAGATACGCAGTATTTT
>-|TRBJ1-1|-|TRBV7-7
CASSLAAGAEAFF
TGTGCTAGCAGCTTAGCGGCAGGGGCTGAAGCTTTCTTT
>TRBD1|TRBJ1-2|few|TRBV4-2
CASSLDRGPGYTF
TGTGCCAGCAGCCTTGACAGGGGGCCTGGCTACACCTTC
>-|TRBJ1-4|-|TRBV2
CASSYGGFPEKLFF
TGTGCCAGCAGCTACGGAGGGTTCCCAGAAAAGCTGTTTTTT
>-|TRBJ1-2|-|TRBV27
CASSQRGGATGYTF
TGTGCCAGCAGTCAACGGGGAGGAGCTACGGGCTACACCTTC
>-|TRBJ2-6|few|TRBV7-3
CASSITAGSGANVLTF
TGTGCCAGCAGCATAACCGCGGGCTCTGGGGCCAACGTCCTGACTTTC
>TRBD2|TRBJ2-2|-|TRBV2
CASSESGGHTGELFF
TGTGCCAGCAGTGAGAGCGGGGGGCACACCGGGGAGCTGTTTTTT
>TRBD1|TRBJ1-2|-|TRBV19
CASSIGGQVFVNYGYTF
TGTGCCAGTAGTATTGGCGGACAGGTGTTTGTTAACTATGGCTACACCTTC
>-|TRBJ1-1|-|TRBV7-2
CASSLQGGNTEAFF
TGTGCCAGCAGCTTACAGGGCGGGAACACTGAAGCTTTCTTT
>TRBD2|TRBJ2-1|-|TRBV5-4
CASSSAAGGSYNEQFF
TGTGCCAGCAGCTCAGCAGCGGGGGGCTCCTACAATGAGCAGTTCTTC
>TRBD1|TRBJ2-7|-|TRBV7-9
CASSKRRDRAPYEQYF
TGTGCCAGCAGCAAAAGACGGGACAGGGCGCCCTACGAGCAGTACTTC
>TRBD2|TRBJ2-7|medium-sized|TRBV5-5
CASSLAGTSDYEQYF
TGTGCCAGCAGCTTGGCCGGGACTAGCGACTACGAGCAGTACTTC
>-|TRBJ2-2|-|TRBV18
CASSPFLGGNTGELFF
TGTGCCAGCTCACCGTTTTTAGGGGGAAACACCGGGGAGCTGTTTTTT
>-|TRBJ1-5|once|TRBV7-8
CASSYRAGGQPQHF
TGTGCCAGCAGCTACCGGGCGGGGGGTCAGCCCCAGCATTTT